Described below is a single T cell receptor (beta chain) sequence and its context. The specificity of this receptor is unknown. Base quality data are lacking; no much larger clone is found one base away. Each collaborating institution followed its own protocols to collect whole blood in K2EDTA tubes. For TCRbeta analysis, collaborator samples were shipped as frozen whole blood, as isolated PBMCs, or as DNA extracted from either sample type. This specimen belongs to a study of blood T cell repertoires in COVID-19 (dated by TCRdb to between 2020 and 2021). Background on the whole study: Collaborator samples came from the United States, Italy and Spain and covered acute and convalescent phases of COVID-19. The repertoires were released in a freely available public database intended as a resource for research on the immune response to SARS-CoV-2. The samples were drawn from the first 160 participants of the ongoing ImmuneRACE study and from some 1,300 subjects provided by 6 global collaborators. Sample metadata almost always included a de-identified subject ID, COVID-19 status, age in years and sex. Where HLA class I and class II types were available, the types were taken from metadata supplied by the sample provider, not from assay-based typing. The material from the prospective study consisted of cDNA or gDNA derived from T cells, B-cell-depleted T cells, or PBMCs. Subjects who had been exposed to COVID-19, were actively infected with it, or had recovered from it provided the deeply sampled blood TCRbeta repertoires that made up the dataset.

What the study reported, not specific to this receptor: How much clinical and demographic metadata was included differed by source and by participant, and the metadata was provided uncurated.

TCRbeta CDR3 regions were amplified from genomic DNA by means of the immunoSEQ Assay, a bias-controlled multiplex PCR. From the authors' description of their analysis: The number of nucleated cells in each sample was estimated by amplification of reference gene primers within the assay. To quantify the absolute abundance of each unique TCRbeta CDR3 rearrangement, sequence reads were collapsed and filtered. For each sample, productive Simpson clonality was calculated by taking the square root of Simpson's diversity index across productive rearrangements. The immuneACCESS repertoire file appears here via TCRdb, limited to in-frame rearrangements. These files lack a portion of the clones; in checked studies, under half of the deficit traces to unresolved V genes, and the cause of the others is not known. The V and J calls and clone size were taken over from that table, and D and trimming were inferred from the DNA. In all, the sample holds some 270,000 clones, and roughly 90% of those were seen once. Of the sample, approximately 2% is held by the ten largest clones.

This sequence was found in a man in his fifties with acute or convalescent COVID-19. Material: peripheral blood.

The DNA reads TGCGCCAGCAGCTTGGCCTTGCGGGGGAACCCCACAGATACGCAGTATTTT. It translates to CASSLALRGNPTDTQYF. The chain couples TRBV5-1 to TRBJ2-3; the central 7 bases match TRBD2. Its CDR3 holds 17 amino acids, cysteine through phenylalanine. Here the CDR3 DNA is all that survives: 51 bases in frame from base 1. CDR1 SGHRS and CDR2 YFSETQ are derived from the germline V gene. V is cut back by 0 bases and J by 2 bases, with 9 bases in the junction unmatched.